This T cell receptor (beta chain) derives from a study of blood T cell repertoires in COVID-19. Sequencing was performed with immunoSEQ multiplex PCR; in TCRdb, only in-frame clones are kept and a portion is missing. The sample lists 100,000 to 150,000 clones, 84% seen once, with around 12% in the top ten. V trimming: 2 bases; J trimming: 1 base; junction bases outside the gene matches: 2. There are 15 residues in the CDR3. Per germline, CDR1 SGHTS and CDR2 YDEGEE. In its sample, this clone was seen a few times. The TCR comes from a woman in her twenties or thirties who had recovered from COVID-19. The sequenced material came from peripheral blood. The J gene is TRBJ2-3, the V gene TRBV5-8; 9 bases match TRBD1. The CDR3 reads CASSFWTGGTDTQYF. For the CDR3, the DNA is TGTGCCAGCAGCTTCTGGACAGGGGGCACAGATACGCAGTATTTT.